The TCR delta chain under discussion was sequenced for a study of fetal and pediatric gammadelta thymocytes (dated by TCRdb to between 2021 and 2024). For the study in its entirety: Previously published data and newly generated, unpublished data were combined in the bulk gammadelta thymocyte repertoires, which were used to strengthen a single-cell study of gammadelta thymocyte development. A total of 10 or so subjects, comprising 3 fetal thymus donors and 7 pediatric thymus donors, were covered by the bulk gammadelta thymocyte repertoire set. Bulk gammadelta thymocyte repertoires combined previously published data (refs 27,28) with unpublished data. To increase subject numbers and strengthen the CDR3 publicity analysis, bulk TCR repertoire data were added. The investigation overall reported the following: Compared with post-natal repertoires, fetal gammadelta thymocyte repertoires had previously been reported to be enriched for TRDV2, TRGV8 and TRGV9 usage, low N additions and public CDR3s.

TCRdb names Illumina MiSeq as the instrument used. The paper's data handling went like this. For the publicity analysis, the Vgamma9Vdelta2 and nonVgamma9Vdelta2 bulk CDR3 files from each subject were merged to form one combined repertoire per subject. CDR3 publicity was scored from 0 to 19 by checking each amino acid sequence across 9 single-cell datasets and approximately nine bulk repertoires, using base R and dplyr. After TCRdb called clones again from the public reads with CATT, rows with identical DNA were merged. The V and J calls here are based on TCRdb, not the publication. For this sample the table gives under 750 delta-chain clones, of which approximately 35% were detected only once. Jointly, the top ten make up roughly 20% of the sample. The CDR3 contains 18 residues, cysteine and phenylalanine counted. The sequence is cut down to CDR3 DNA, 54 bases in frame from base 1. Relative to germline, V is 0 bases shorter and J is 0 bases shorter, with 11 bases between their ends. Sequences GEAIGNYY (CDR1) and EKD (CDR2) are obtained from the germline V gene.

This clone is characterized as large (0.1 to 1%). Its specific antigen is unknown. Base qualities are not provided; no much larger clone lies one nucleotide away. Staining of thymocytes was performed with Zombie NIR viability dye and with antibodies against CD3 (UCHT1), TCRgammadelta (11F2), TCRVgamma9 (IMMU360) and TCRVdelta2 (IMMU389). Bulk TRD and TRG CDR3 repertoires were generated separately from sorted Vgamma9Vdelta2 and nonVgamma9Vdelta2 gammadelta thymocytes of human fetal and pediatric thymuses. Pediatric thymus tissue was obtained in Belgium from children undergoing cardiac surgery. The pediatric thymus donors in the study ranged in age from roughly 1 to 11 years. Thymic cell suspensions were prepared from fetal and post-natal thymuses as described previously. Vgamma9Vdelta2 thymocytes were sorted as cells that were CD3+ gammadeltaTCR+ Vgamma9+ Vdelta2+. A FACS Aria III cell sorter (BD Biosciences) was used for cell sorting.

The sequencing sample was made of Vgamma9Vdelta2 gamma-delta T cells from the thymus. Read against the paper, the sample's cell subset or site label means: sorted CD3+gammadeltaTCR+Vgamma9+Vdelta2+ thymocytes. This clonotype originated in a child who underwent cardiac surgery and was recorded as healthy. The V and J genes are TRDV2 and TRDJ3, with TRDD3 as a weak D call on 6 bases. In nucleotides, the sequence is TGTGCCTGTGACACCGGGGATCCTCGCTCCTGGGACACCCGACAGATGTTTTTC. The translation is CACDTGDPRSWDTRQMFF.